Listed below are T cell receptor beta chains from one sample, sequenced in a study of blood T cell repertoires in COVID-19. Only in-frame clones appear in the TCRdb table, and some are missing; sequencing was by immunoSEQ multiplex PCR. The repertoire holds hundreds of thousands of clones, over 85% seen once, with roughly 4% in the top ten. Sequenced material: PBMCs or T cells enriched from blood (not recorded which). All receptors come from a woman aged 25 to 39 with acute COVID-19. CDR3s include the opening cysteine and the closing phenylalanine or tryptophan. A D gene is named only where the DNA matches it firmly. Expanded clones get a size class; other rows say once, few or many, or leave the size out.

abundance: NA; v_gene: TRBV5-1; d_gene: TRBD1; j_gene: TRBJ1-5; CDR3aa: CASSLGGQGWNQPQHF; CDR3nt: TGCGCCAGCAGCTTGGGGGGACAGGGATGGAATCAGCCCCAGCATTTT
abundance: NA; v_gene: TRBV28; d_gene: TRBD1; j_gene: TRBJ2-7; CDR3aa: CASSLETGREQYF; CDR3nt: TGTGCCAGCAGTTTGGAGACAGGGCGTGAGCAGTACTTC
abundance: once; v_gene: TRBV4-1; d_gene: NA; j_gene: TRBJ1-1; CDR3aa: CASSLRSAGEAFF; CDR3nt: TGCGCCAGCAGCTTACGATCCGCGGGAGAAGCTTTCTTT
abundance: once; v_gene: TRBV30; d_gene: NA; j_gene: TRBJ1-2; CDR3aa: CAWSGGRSGYTF; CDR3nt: TGTGCCTGGAGTGGAGGGCGCAGCGGCTACACCTTC
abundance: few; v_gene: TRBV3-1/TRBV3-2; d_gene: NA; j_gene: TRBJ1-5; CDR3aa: CASSQGSAGGNQPQHF; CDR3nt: TGTGCCAGCAGCCAGGGGTCGGCGGGAGGCAATCAGCCCCAGCATTTT
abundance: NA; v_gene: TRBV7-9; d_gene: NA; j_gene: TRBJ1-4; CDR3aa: CASSPPRGEKLFF; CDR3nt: TGTGCCAGCAGCCCGCCACGAGGTGAAAAACTGTTTTTT
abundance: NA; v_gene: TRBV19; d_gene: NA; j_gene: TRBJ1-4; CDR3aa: CASSIGGTTNEKLFF; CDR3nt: TGTGCCAGTAGTATAGGCGGGACAACTAATGAAAAACTGTTTTTT
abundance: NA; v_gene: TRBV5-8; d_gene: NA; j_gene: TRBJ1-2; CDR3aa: CASSFVLNYGYTF; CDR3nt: TGTGCCAGCAGCTTCGTCCTAAACTATGGCTACACCTTC
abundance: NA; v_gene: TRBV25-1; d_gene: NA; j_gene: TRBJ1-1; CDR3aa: CASRAQGNTEAFF; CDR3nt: TGTGCCAGCAGAGCCCAGGGGAACACTGAAGCTTTCTTT
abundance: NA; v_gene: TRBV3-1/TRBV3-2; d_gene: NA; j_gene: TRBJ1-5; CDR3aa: CASSQATAGSAQHF; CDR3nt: TGTGCCAGCAGCCAAGCGACAGCCGGTTCGGCCCAGCATTTT
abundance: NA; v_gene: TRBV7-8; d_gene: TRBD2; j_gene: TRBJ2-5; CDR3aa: CASSFEGGGQETQYF; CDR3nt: TGTGCCAGCAGCTTCGAGGGCGGGGGACAAGAGACCCAGTACTTC
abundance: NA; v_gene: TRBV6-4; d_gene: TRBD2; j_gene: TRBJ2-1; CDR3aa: CASSVSGGSYNEQFF; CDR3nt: TGTGCCAGCAGTGTGTCGGGGGGCTCCTACAATGAGCAGTTCTTC
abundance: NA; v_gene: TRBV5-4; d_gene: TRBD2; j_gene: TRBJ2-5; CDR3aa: CASSLFKRGGKETQYF; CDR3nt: TGTGCCAGCAGCTTGTTTAAGCGGGGGGGGAAAGAGACCCAGTACTTC
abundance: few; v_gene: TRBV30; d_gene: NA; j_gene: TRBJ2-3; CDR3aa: CAWSVSKRSTDTQYF; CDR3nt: TGTGCCTGGAGTGTAAGTAAGAGAAGCACAGATACGCAGTATTTT
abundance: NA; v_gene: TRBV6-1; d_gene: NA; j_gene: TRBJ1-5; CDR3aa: CASSEVKVAGQPQHF; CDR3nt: TGTGCCAGCAGTGAAGTAAAGGTAGCGGGTCAGCCCCAGCATTTT
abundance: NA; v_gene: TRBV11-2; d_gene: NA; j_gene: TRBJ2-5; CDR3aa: CASSLEPRQETQYF; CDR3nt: TGTGCCAGCAGCTTAGAGCCCAGACAAGAGACCCAGTACTTC
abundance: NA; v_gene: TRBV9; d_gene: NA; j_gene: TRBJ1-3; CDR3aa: CASSVTGSPGNTIYF; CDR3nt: TGTGCCAGCAGTGTTACAGGGAGTCCTGGAAACACCATATATTTT
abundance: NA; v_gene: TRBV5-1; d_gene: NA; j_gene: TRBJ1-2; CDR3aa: CASSSRTGYGYTF; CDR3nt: TGCGCCAGCAGCTCTCGAACTGGCTATGGCTACACCTTC
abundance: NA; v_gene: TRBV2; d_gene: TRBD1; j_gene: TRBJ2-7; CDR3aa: CASSEVRTGGHEQYF; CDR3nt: TGTGCCAGCAGTGAAGTACGGACAGGGGGCCACGAGCAGTACTTC
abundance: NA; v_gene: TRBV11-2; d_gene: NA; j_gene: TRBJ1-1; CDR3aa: CASSLLSTRSEAFF; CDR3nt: TGTGCCAGCAGCCTACTTAGTACCAGGTCTGAAGCTTTCTTT